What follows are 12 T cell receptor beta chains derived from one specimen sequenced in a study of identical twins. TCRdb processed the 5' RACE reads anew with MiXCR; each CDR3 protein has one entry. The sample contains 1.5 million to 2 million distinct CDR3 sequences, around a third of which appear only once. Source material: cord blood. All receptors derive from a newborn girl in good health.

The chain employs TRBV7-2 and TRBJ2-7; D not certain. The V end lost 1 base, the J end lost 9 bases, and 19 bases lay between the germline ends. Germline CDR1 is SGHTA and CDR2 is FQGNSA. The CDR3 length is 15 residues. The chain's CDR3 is CASSLGTSYTTWQYF. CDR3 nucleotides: TGTGCCAGCAGCTTAGGGACCTCTTACACCACCTGGCAGTACTTC.

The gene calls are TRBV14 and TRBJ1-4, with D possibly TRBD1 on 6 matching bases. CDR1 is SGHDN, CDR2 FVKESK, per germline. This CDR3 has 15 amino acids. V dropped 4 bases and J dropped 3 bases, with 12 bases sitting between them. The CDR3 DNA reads TGTGCCAGCAGCCGGGACAAGAGTGCTAATGAAAAACTGTTTTTT. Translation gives CASSRDKSANEKLFF.

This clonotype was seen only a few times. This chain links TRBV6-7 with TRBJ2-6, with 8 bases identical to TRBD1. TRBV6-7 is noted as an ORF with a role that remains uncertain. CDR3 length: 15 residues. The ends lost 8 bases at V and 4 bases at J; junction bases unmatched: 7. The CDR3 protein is CASGRRGLGANVLTF. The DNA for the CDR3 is TGTGCCAGCGGACGCAGGGGGCTAGGGGCCAACGTCCTGACTTTC.

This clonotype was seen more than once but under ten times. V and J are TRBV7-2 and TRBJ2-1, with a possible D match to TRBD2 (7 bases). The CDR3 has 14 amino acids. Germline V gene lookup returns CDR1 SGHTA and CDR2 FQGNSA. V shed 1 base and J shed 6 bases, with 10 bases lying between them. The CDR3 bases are TGTGCCAGCAGCTTAGGACGGGGGGCCAATGAGCAGTTCTTC. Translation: CASSLGRGANEQFF.

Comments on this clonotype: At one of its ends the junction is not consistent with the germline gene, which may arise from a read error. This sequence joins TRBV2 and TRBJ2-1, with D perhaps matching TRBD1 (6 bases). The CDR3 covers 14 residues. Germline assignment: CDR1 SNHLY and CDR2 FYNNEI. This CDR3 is CASNRQGPYNELFF. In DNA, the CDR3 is TGTGCCAGCAACCGCCAGGGGCCATACAATGAGCTGTTCTTC.

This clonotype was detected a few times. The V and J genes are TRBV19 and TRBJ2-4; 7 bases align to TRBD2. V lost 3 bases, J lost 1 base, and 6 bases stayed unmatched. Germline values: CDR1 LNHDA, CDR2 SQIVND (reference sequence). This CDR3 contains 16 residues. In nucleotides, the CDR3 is TGTGCCAGTAGTATGGGACTAATAACCGCCAAAAACATTCAGTACTTC. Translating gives CASSMGLITAKNIQYF.

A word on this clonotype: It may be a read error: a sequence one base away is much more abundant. The CDR3: CASSTRDIYEQYF. DNA of the CDR3: TGCGCCAGCAGCACCCGGGACATCTACGAGCAGTACTTC. The chain links TRBV5-1 to TRBJ2-4, with D possibly matching TRBD1 (6 bases). The end of the DNA is better explained by TRBJ2-7, so the J call may be wrong. The CDR3 is 13 residues long. Germline V gene data show CDR1 as SGHRS and CDR2 as YFSETQ.

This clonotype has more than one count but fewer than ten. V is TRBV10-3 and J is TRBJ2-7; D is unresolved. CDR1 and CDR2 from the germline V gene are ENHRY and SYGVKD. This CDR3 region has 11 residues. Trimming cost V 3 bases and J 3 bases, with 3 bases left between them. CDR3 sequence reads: CAISDHYEQYF. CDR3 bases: TGTGCCATCAGTGACCACTACGAGCAGTACTTC.

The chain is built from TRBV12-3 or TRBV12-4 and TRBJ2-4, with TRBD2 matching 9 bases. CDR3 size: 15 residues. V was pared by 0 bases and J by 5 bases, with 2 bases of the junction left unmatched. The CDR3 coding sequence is TGTGCCAGCAGTTTAGCGATAGCGGGAGAAAACATTCAGTACTTC. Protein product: CASSLAIAGENIQYF.

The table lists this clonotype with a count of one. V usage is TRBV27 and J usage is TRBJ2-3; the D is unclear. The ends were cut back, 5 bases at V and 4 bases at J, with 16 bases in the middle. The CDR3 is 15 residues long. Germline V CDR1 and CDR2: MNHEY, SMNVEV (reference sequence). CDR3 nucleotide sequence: TGTGCCAGCAGTCAAACGAGCAGGATGCCAGATACGCAGTATTTT. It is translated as CASSQTSRMPDTQYF.

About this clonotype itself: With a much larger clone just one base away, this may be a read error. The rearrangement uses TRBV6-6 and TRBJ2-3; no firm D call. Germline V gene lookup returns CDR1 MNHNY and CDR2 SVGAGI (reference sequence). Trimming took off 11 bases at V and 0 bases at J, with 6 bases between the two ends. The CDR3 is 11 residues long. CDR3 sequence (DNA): TGTGCCGCCGTGAGCACAGATACGCAGTATTTT. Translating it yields CAAVSTDTQYF.

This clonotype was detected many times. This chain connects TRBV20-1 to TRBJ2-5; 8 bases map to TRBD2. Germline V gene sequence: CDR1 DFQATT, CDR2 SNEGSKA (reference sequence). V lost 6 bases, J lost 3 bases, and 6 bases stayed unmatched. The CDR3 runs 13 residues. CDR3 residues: CSATRTSKETQYF. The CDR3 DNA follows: TGCAGTGCCACTAGGACTAGCAAAGAGACCCAGTACTTC.